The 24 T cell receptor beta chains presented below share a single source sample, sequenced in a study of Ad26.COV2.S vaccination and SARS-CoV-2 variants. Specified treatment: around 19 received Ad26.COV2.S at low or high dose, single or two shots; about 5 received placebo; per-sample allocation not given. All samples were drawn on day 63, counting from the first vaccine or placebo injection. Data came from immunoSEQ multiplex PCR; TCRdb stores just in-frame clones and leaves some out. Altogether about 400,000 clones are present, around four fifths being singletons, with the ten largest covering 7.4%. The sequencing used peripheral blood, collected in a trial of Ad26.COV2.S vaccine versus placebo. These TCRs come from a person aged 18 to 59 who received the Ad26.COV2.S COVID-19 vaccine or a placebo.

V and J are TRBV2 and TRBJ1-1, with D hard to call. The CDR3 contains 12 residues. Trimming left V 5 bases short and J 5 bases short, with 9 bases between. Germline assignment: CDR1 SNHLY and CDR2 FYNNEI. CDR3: CASSTTTTEAFF. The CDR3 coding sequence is TGTGCCAGCAGTACCACTACAACTGAAGCTTTCTTT. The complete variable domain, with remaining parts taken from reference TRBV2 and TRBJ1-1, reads EPEVTQTPSHQVTQMGQEVILRCVPISNHLYFYWYRQILGQKVEFLVSFYNNEISEKSEIFDDQFSVERPDGSNFTLKIRSTKLEDSAMYFCASSTTTTEAFFGQGTRLTVV.

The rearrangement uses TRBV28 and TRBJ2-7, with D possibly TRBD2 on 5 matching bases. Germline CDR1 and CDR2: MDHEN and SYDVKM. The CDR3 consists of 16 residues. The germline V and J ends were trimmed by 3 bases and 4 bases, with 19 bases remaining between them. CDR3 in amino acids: CASSFEPWTGKYEQYF. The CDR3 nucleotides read TGTGCCAGCAGTTTCGAACCTTGGACCGGGAAGTACGAGCAGTACTTC. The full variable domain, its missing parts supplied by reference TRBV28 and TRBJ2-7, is DVKVTQSSRYLVKRTGEKVFLECVQDMDHENMFWYRQDPGLGLRLIYFSYDVKMKEKGDIPEGYSVSREKKERFSLILESASTNQTSMYLCASSFEPWTGKYEQYFGPGTRLTVT.

The CDR3, as DNA: TGTGCCTGGAGTGATGTGTGGAGGTGGGAGACCCAGTACTTC. The encoded protein is CAWSDVWRWETQYF. This rearrangement joins TRBV30 to TRBJ2-5, with D perhaps matching TRBD2 (5 bases). The V gene's germline CDR1 is GTSNPN and CDR2 SVGIG (reference sequence). Trimming stripped 1 base from V and 5 bases from J, with 14 bases between. The CDR3 covers 14 residues.

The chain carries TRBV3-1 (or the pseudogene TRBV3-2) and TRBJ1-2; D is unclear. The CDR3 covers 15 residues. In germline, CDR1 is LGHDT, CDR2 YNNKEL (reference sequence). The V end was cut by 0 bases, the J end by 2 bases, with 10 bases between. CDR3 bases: TGTGCCAGCAGCCAAGATGGTTCGGTGAACTATGGCTACACCTTC. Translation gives CASSQDGSVNYGYTF.

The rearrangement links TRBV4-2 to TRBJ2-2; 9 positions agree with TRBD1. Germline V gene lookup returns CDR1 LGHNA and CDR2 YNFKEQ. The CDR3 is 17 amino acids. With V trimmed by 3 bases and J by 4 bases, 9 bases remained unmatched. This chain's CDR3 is CASSHPPGQGLTGELFF. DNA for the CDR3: TGTGCCAGCAGCCATCCCCCGGGACAGGGCCTCACCGGGGAGCTGTTTTTT.

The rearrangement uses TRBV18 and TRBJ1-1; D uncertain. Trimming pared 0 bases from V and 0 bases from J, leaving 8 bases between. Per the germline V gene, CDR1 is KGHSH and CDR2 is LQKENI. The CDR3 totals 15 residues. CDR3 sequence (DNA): TGTGCCAGCTCACCACCCCAGAGTATGAACACTGAAGCTTTCTTT. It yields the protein CASSPPQSMNTEAFF.

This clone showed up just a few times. DNA for the CDR3: TGTGCCAGCAGTTACCCTTATGGCCATAATTCACCCCTCCACTTT. Protein sequence: CASSYPYGHNSPLHF. J is TRBJ1-6 and V is TRBV6-5, with D hard to call. Germline CDR1 and CDR2: MNHEY and SVGAGI. The length of the CDR3 is 15 residues. V was cut by 2 bases and J by 5 bases, with 10 bases left in between.

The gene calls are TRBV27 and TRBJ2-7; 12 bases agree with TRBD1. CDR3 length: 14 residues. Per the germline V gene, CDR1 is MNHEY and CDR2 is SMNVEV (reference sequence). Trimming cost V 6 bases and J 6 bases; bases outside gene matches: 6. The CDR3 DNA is TGTGCCAGCAGAGGGGACAGGGGGCCCCTCGAGCAGTACTTC. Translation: CASRGDRGPLEQYF.

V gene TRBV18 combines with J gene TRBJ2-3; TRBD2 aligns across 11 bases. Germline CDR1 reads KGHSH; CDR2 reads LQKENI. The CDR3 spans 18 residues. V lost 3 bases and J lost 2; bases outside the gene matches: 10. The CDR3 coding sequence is TGTGCCAGCTCACCGAGATCCGGGACTAGCGGACTCACAGATACGCAGTATTTT. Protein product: CASSPRSGTSGLTDTQYF.

CDR3 sequence (DNA): TGTGCCAGCTCACCTACAGCCCAAGACAGGGACGGCTACACCTTC. It is translated as CASSPTAQDRDGYTF. This chain joins TRBV18 and TRBJ1-2; 7 bases align to TRBD1. The CDR3 spans 15 residues. The germline V gene has CDR1 KGHSH and CDR2 LQKENI. Trimming removed 3 bases from V and 8 bases from J; junction bases left unmatched: 12.

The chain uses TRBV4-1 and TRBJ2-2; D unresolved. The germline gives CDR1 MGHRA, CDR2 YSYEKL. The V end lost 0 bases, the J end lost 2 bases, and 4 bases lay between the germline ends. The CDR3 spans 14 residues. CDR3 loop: CASSQDINTGELFF. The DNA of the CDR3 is TGCGCCAGCAGCCAAGATATTAACACCGGGGAGCTGTTTTTT.

The CDR3 nucleotides read TGTGCCAGTAGTTTGGGCTTGACAGGGTACACTGAAGCTTTCTTT. Translation gives CASSLGLTGYTEAFF. The chain carries TRBV19 and TRBJ1-1, with 7 nucleotides matching TRBD1. CDR1 and CDR2 from the germline V gene are LNHDA and SQIVND (reference sequence). The CDR3 runs 15 residues. With V trimmed by 5 bases and J by 3 bases, 9 bases remained unmatched.

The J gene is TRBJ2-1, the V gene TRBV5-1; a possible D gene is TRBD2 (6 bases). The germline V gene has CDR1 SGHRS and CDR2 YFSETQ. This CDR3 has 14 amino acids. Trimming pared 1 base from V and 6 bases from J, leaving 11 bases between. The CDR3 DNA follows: TGCGCCAGCAGCTTGCCGGAGGGCGGCAATGAGCAGTTCTTC. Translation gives CASSLPEGGNEQFF.

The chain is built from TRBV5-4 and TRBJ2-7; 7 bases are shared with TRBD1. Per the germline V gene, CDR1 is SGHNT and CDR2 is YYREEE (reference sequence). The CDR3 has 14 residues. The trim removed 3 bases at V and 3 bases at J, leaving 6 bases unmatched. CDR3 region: CASSSARDSYEQYF. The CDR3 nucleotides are TGTGCCAGCAGCTCCGCCCGGGACAGCTACGAGCAGTACTTC.

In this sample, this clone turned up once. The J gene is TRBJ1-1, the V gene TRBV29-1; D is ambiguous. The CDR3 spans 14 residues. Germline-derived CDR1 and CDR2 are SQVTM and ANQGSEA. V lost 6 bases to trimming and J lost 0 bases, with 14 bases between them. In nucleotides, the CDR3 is TGCAGCGTCCACCCGCTAAATATGAACACTGAAGCTTTCTTT. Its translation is CSVHPLNMNTEAFF.

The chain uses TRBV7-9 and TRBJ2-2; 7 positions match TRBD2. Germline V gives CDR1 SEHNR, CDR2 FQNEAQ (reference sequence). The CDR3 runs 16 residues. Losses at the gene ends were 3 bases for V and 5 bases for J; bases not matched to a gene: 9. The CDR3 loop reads CASSFGGRGITGELFF. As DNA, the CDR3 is TGTGCCAGCAGCTTTGGCGGGAGAGGTATAACCGGGGAGCTGTTTTTT.

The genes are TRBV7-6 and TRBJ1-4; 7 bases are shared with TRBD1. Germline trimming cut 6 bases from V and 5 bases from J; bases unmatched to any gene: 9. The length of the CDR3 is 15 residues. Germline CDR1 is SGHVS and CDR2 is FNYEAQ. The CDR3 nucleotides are TGTGCCAGCAGTCAACAGGGGCTTGCAAATGAAAAACTGTTTTTT. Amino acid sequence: CASSQQGLANEKLFF.

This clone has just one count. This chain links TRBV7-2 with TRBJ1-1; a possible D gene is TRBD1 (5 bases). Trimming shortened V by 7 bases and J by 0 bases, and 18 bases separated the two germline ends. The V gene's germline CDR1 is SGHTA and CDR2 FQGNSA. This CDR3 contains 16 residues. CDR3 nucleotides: TGTGCCAGCATTATCACCGAGACAGCTTTGAACACTGAAGCTTTCTTT. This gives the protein CASIITETALNTEAFF.

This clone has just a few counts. CDR3 sequence: CASSPQSASNQPQHF. As DNA, the CDR3 is TGTGCCAGCAGCCCCCAGTCGGCTAGCAATCAGCCCCAGCATTTT. This chain joins TRBV7-9 and TRBJ1-5; D unresolved. CDR1 and CDR2 (germline): SEHNR, FQNEAQ (reference sequence). CDR3 length: 15 amino acids. The V end was cut by 5 bases, the J end by 0 bases, with 11 bases between.

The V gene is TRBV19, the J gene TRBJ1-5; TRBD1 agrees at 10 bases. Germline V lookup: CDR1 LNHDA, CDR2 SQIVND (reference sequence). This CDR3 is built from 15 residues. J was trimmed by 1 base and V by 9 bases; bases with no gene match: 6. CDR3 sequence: CASRRGQGSNQPQHF. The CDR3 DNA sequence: TGTGCCAGCCGGAGGGGACAGGGGAGCAATCAGCCCCAGCATTTT.

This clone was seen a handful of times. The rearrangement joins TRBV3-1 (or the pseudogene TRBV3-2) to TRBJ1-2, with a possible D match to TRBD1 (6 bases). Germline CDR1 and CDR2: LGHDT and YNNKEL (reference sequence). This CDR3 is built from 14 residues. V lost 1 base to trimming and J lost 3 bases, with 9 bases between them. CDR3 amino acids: CASSQGQEYYGYTF. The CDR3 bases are TGTGCCAGCAGCCAAGGACAGGAGTACTATGGCTACACCTTC.

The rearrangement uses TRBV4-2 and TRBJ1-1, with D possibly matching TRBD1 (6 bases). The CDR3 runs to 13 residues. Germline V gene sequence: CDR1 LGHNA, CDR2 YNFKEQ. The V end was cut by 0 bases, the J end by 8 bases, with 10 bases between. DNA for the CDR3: TGTGCCAGCAGCCAAGAAGGAGGGACAGAAGCTTTCTTT. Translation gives CASSQEGGTEAFF.

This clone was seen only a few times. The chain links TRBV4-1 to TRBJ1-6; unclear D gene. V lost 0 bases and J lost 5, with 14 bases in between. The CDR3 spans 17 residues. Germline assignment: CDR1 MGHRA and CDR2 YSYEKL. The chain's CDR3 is CASSQEGLGNNNSPLHF. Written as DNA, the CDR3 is TGCGCCAGCAGCCAAGAAGGGTTGGGTAATAATAATTCACCCCTCCACTTT.

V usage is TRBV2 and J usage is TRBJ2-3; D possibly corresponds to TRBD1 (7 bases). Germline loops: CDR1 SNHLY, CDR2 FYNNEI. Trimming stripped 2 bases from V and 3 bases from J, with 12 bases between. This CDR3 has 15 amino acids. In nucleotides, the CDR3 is TGTGCCAGCAGTGAAAGACAGGGAGGTACAGATACGCAGTATTTT. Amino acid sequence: CASSERQGGTDTQYF.